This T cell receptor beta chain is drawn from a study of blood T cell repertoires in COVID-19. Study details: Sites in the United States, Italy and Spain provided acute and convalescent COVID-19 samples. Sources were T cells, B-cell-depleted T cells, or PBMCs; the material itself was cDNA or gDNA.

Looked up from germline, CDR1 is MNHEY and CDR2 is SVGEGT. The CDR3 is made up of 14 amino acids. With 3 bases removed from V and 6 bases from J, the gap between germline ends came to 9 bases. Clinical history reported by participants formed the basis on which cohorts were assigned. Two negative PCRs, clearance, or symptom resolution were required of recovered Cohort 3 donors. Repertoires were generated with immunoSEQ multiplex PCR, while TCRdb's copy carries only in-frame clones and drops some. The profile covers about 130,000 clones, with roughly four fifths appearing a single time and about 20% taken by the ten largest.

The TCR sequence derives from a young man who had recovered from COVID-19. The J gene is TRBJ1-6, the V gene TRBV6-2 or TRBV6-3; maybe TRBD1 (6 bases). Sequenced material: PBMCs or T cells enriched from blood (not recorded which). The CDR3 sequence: CASSYGQFNSPLHF. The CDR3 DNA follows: TGTGCCAGCAGTTATGGACAGTTTAATTCACCCCTCCACTTT.